Listed below are T cell receptor beta chains from one sample, sequenced in a study of technical replicates of blood from a handful of donors. TCRdb's copy holds only in-frame clones and misses some; the assay was immunoSEQ multiplex PCR. Here the sample spans 65,000 to 90,000 clones, around 90% being singletons. Sequencing was done on a sample of T cells isolated from PBMCs. These receptors were obtained from a human donor in good health. Each CDR3 is given with its conserved first and last residue. The D gene is left open where the match is weak. For some rows the clone size is stated as once, few or many, or as a class when expanded; others skip it.

TRBJ2-3	TRBV11-1	.	.	TGTGCCAGCAGCTTAGTGAATGCCTACACAGATACGCAGTATTTT	CASSLVNAYTDTQYF
TRBJ1-4	TRBV10-3	.	TRBD1	TGTGCCATCAGTGAGTCGAGGGGCAGGGGGGAAGAAAAACTGTTTTTT	CAISESRGRGEEKLFF
TRBJ2-7	TRBV13	once	.	TGTGCCAGCAGGAGCGCCGGCCCCTCCTACGAGCAGTACTTC	CASRSAGPSYEQYF
TRBJ1-2	TRBV19	.	.	TGTGCCAGTAGTATACGGGACACCTACTATGGCTACACCTTC	CASSIRDTYYGYTF
TRBJ2-7	TRBV27	.	TRBD1	TGTGCCAGCAGTCGTCTCCAGGGGGCCTACGAGCAGTACTTC	CASSRLQGAYEQYF
TRBJ2-5	TRBV6-5	.	.	TGTGCCAGCATTTATAGGAGGTCAGGGGCGGAGACCCAGTACTTC	CASIYRRSGAETQYF
TRBJ2-7	TRBV15	.	.	TGTGCCACCAGCAGAGATCCTATTGGGGCCGAGCAGTACTTC	CATSRDPIGAEQYF
TRBJ1-5	TRBV28	.	TRBD1	TGTGCCAGCGGAGGGGACAGGGCAAATCAGCCCCAGCATTTT	CASGGDRANQPQHF
TRBJ2-7	TRBV5-4	.	TRBD2	TGTGCCAGCAGCTCCCCTGGGACTAGCGGGAGAGGGTACGAGCAGTACTTC	CASSSPGTSGRGYEQYF
TRBJ1-1	TRBV25-1	.	TRBD1	TGTGCCAGCAGTCCTCTTCAGGGGGTCGGATCTGAAGCTTTCTTT	CASSPLQGVGSEAFF
TRBJ2-3	TRBV19	once	TRBD2	TGTGCCAGTAGTACATCTGTCTATAGCGGGATCACAGATACGCAGTATTTT	CASSTSVYSGITDTQYF
TRBJ2-1	TRBV18	.	.	TGTGCCAGCTCACCTAACAGGGAGGAGCAGTTCTTC	CASSPNREEQFF
TRBJ2-2	TRBV15	few	.	TGTGCCACCAGCAGGGGTTCCTCGCTAGCGTCCGGGGAGCTGTTTTTT	CATSRGSSLASGELFF
TRBJ2-3	TRBV5-1	.	TRBD2	TGCGCCAGCAGCTTAAGAGATCCGGGACTAGCGGGAGAGCTGACGTATTTT	CASSLRDPGLAGELTYF
TRBJ1-2	TRBV27	.	.	TGTGCCAGCACAGGAATCTATGGCTACACCTTC	CASTGIYGYTF
TRBJ2-7	TRBV10-2	.	TRBD2	TGCGCCAGCAGTGAGCCTCTAGCGGGGGGGTACGAGCAGTACTTC	CASSEPLAGGYEQYF
TRBJ2-7	TRBV6-1	.	TRBD2	TGTGCCAGCAGTAAAGGCGGGGGGACCTACGAGCAGTACTTC	CASSKGGGTYEQYF
TRBJ2-1	TRBV4-1	.	.	TGCGCCAGCAGCCAAGATACCCCAGGGTCTAAGTTCTTC	CASSQDTPGSKFF
TRBJ1-2	TRBV7-9	.	.	TGTGCCAGCAGCTTAGAGCGGGGCTTTCTACCTAAGGGCTACACCTTC	CASSLERGFLPKGYTF
TRBJ2-2	TRBV29-1	.	.	TGCAGCGTTCCCGGGACACCGAACACCGGGGAGCTGTTTTTT	CSVPGTPNTGELFF
TRBJ2-2	TRBV27	.	.	TGTGCCAGCAGACGCGGGGACACCGGGGAGCTGTTTTTT	CASRRGDTGELFF
TRBJ2-3	TRBV10-2	.	.	TGCGCCAGCAGTATACTGACTAGCACAGATACGCAGTATTTT	CASSILTSTDTQYF
TRBJ2-5	TRBV10-2	.	TRBD2	TGCGCCAGCAGTGAGTCGTTGGTCTTAGCGGGAGGGCCGAAGACCCAGTACTTC	CASSESLVLAGGPKTQYF
TRBJ2-1	TRBV27	once	.	TGTGCCAGCAGTTCGAACAGGGGGGAGGGCAATGAGCAGTTCTTC	CASSSNRGEGNEQFF
TRBJ2-7	TRBV7-8	.	TRBD1	TGTGCCAGCAGCTTAGTTAGGGGGCTCTACGAGCAGTACTTC	CASSLVRGLYEQYF
TRBJ1-1	TRBV7-6	.	TRBD1	TGTGCCAGCAGGGCCGGGACAGGAGTCACTGAAGCTTTCTTT	CASRAGTGVTEAFF
TRBJ1-6	TRBV5-6	once	.	TGTGCCAGCAGCTTTAGAGGCCCCAGCTCCTATAATTCACCCCTCCACTTT	CASSFRGPSSYNSPLHF
TRBJ1-2	TRBV2	.	TRBD1	TGTGCCAGCAACCTCGACCCCGGGACAGTACCGGGCGGCTACACCTTC	CASNLDPGTVPGGYTF
TRBJ2-3	TRBV5-1	.	TRBD1	TGCGCCAGCAGCCCGGGACAGGGGACAGATACGCAGTATTTT	CASSPGQGTDTQYF
TRBJ2-1	TRBV9	.	.	TGTGCCAGCAGCACGAATGTCCGAGACAGCTCCTACAATGAGCAGTTCTTC	CASSTNVRDSSYNEQFF
TRBJ1-1	TRBV19	.	.	TGTGCCAGTAGTGGATCTCCTGTGGACAGCCAAGCAGGGACTGAAGCTTTCTTT	CASSGSPVDSQAGTEAFF
TRBJ2-6	TRBV6-5	once	.	TGTGCCAGCAAAAGAGGCTCTGGGGCCAACGTCCTGACTTTC	CASKRGSGANVLTF
TRBJ2-7	TRBV11-2	.	.	TGTGCCAGCAGCCCCCCCGCGGGGAACGAGCAGTACTTC	CASSPPAGNEQYF
TRBJ1-1	TRBV7-9	.	.	TGTGCCAGCAGCTTATCGGGGACCGGGACAGAAGCTTTCTTT	CASSLSGTGTEAFF
TRBJ1-2	TRBV10-3	once	TRBD1	TGTGCCATTCTGTCAGACCAACAGGGGGCTCATGGCTACACCTTC	CAILSDQQGAHGYTF
TRBJ1-2	TRBV28	.	.	TGTGCCAGCAGTTTGTCAGGGAACTATGGCTACACCTTC	CASSLSGNYGYTF